The 25 T cell receptor beta chains below come from one sample, sequenced in a study of sequential checkpoint blockade in melanoma. Stated treatment: randomized to nivolumab then ipilimumab (arm A) or the reverse (arm B). Method: immunoSEQ multiplex PCR; TCRdb's copy keeps in-frame clones and lacks some. The table lists about 32,000 clones, 82% of them singletons. This specimen consisted of CD8+ T cells sorted from blood (inferred from file names), obtained from a patient given nivolumab and ipilimumab in sequence. Every receptor here comes from a human donor with melanoma.

The genes are TRBV6-5 and TRBJ1-1, with TRBD1 as a possible D gene (6 bases). The CDR3 is made up of 11 amino acids. V was shortened by 4 bases and J by 8 bases, with 8 bases between the two germline ends. Germline loops: CDR1 MNHEY, CDR2 SVGAGI. Here the CDR3 reads CASSFDREAFF. CDR3 bases: TGTGCCAGCAGTTTTGACAGGGAAGCTTTCTTT.

This rearrangement joins TRBV2 to TRBJ2-7; D is unclear. With 1 base removed from V and 2 bases from J, the gap between germline ends came to 6 bases. CDR1 is SNHLY, CDR2 FYNNEI, per germline. CDR3 length equals 13 residues. DNA of the CDR3: TGTGCCAGCAGTGAAGACAGCCCCTACGAGCAGTACTTC. This gives the protein CASSEDSPYEQYF.

The V gene is TRBV2, the J gene TRBJ2-5, with D unresolved. Near its end, the DNA agrees better with TRBJ2-7, so the J call may be wrong. The CDR3 is 16 residues long. The germline V gene has CDR1 SNHLY and CDR2 FYNNEI. In DNA, the CDR3 is TGTGCCAGCAGTGGAGATTCCCTAGTAATATCCTACGAGCAGTACTTC. Translation: CASSGDSLVISYEQYF.

The table lists this clone with a few counts. One end of the junction does not line up with germline, which may come from a read error. This chain connects TRBV6-1 to TRBJ1-2; possible D gene TRBD1, 6 bases. Per germline, CDR1 MNHNS and CDR2 SASEGT. The CDR3 length is 13 residues. The CDR3 coding sequence is TGTGCCATCAGTGGGGGCATGGGATACGGCTACACCTTC. This gives the protein CAISGGMGYGYTF.

Concerning this clone: Different DNA sequences within this sample yield the same CDR3. The V gene is TRBV19, the J gene TRBJ1-5; D remains ambiguous. From germline, CDR1 is LNHDA and CDR2 SQIVND (reference sequence). The CDR3 has 14 amino acids. Trimming shortened V by 3 bases and J by 3 bases, and 9 bases separated the two germline ends. The DNA for the CDR3 is TGTGCCAGTAGTATCCGGGATTCCAATCAGCCCCAGCATTTT. Protein product: CASSIRDSNQPQHF.

The V and J genes are TRBV6-5 and TRBJ2-1, with 9 positions matching TRBD2. CDR1 and CDR2 from the germline V gene are MNHEY and SVGAGI. The CDR3 spans 15 residues. V dropped 6 bases and J dropped 0; count of bases not matched to a gene: 3. The CDR3 spells CASSHSGSSYNEQFF. DNA for the CDR3: TGTGCCAGCAGCCATAGCGGGAGCTCCTACAATGAGCAGTTCTTC.

The chain links TRBV9 to TRBJ1-2, with D possibly TRBD1 on 6 matching bases. Germline CDR1 reads SGDLS; CDR2 reads YYNGEE. This CDR3 is built from 14 residues. V dropped 4 bases and J dropped 4 bases, with 14 bases sitting between them. The CDR3 spells CASSPIDRRYGYTF. The CDR3 DNA reads TGTGCCAGCAGCCCGATTGACAGGCGCTATGGCTACACCTTC.

This clone has a handful of counts. The V and J genes are TRBV27 and TRBJ2-1, with D tentatively TRBD2 (7 bases). The CDR3 length is 15 residues. The germline V gene has CDR1 MNHEY and CDR2 SMNVEV (reference sequence). Between the trimmed V and J ends, which lost 5 bases and 3 bases, there was a span of 14 bases. CDR3 sequence: CASSEQGGIYNEQFF. The DNA of the CDR3 is TGTGCCAGCAGTGAACAGGGAGGGATCTACAATGAGCAGTTCTTC.

The chain links TRBV2 to TRBJ1-5, with TRBD1 matching 12 bases. V trimming: 2 bases; J trimming: 7 bases; junction bases outside the gene matches: 12. Per germline, CDR1 SNHLY and CDR2 FYNNEI. The CDR3 extends over 18 amino acids. In nucleotides, the CDR3 is TGTGCCAGCAGTGAATCGGGCTGGGGACAGGGGGCTGAGCAGCCCCAGCATTTT. Amino acid sequence: CASSESGWGQGAEQPQHF.

This rearrangement joins TRBV2 to TRBJ1-6, with D unresolved. Trimming stripped 4 bases from V and 8 bases from J, with 9 bases between. Looked up from germline, CDR1 is SNHLY and CDR2 is FYNNEI. The CDR3 consists of 13 residues. CDR3 coding DNA: TGTGCCAGCAGTGGGACGGGAGATTCACCCCTCCACTTT. Its protein product is CASSGTGDSPLHF. The full variable domain, rest sourced from reference TRBV2 and TRBJ1-6, is EPEVTQTPSHQVTQMGQEVILRCVPISNHLYFYWYRQILGQKVEFLVSFYNNEISEKSEIFDDQFSVERPDGSNFTLKIRSTKLEDSAMYFCASSGTGDSPLHFGNGTRLTVT.

The CDR3: CASSWVGRDRGVSKQYF. In DNA form, the CDR3 reads TGTGCCAGCAGCTGGGTCGGGCGGGACAGGGGGGTGAGCAAGCAGTACTTC. The genes are TRBV5-6 and TRBJ2-7; TRBD1 matches 11 bases. The CDR3 extends over 17 amino acids. Germline V CDR1 and CDR2: SGHDT, YYEEEE. The V segment lost 3 bases and the J segment 8 bases; nucleotides outside the gene matches: 16.

The chain recombines TRBV7-2 with TRBJ2-5, with D tentatively TRBD2 (6 bases). The CDR3 covers 14 residues. V was cut by 4 bases and J by 5 bases, with 14 bases left in between. Looked up from germline, CDR1 is SGHTA and CDR2 is FQGNSA. CDR3 nucleotide sequence: TGTGCCAGCAGCTACGGGGGTAAGCGGGAGACCCAGTACTTC. Protein product: CASSYGGKRETQYF.

The sample holds a few counts of this clone. The chain uses TRBV15 and TRBJ1-1; 10 bases align to TRBD1. The CDR3 has 14 amino acids. V lost 4 bases and J lost 4; bases outside the gene matches: 3. Germline loops: CDR1 LNHNV, CDR2 YYDKDF (reference sequence). This chain's CDR3 is CATSTWDRGTEAFF. The CDR3, as DNA: TGTGCCACCAGCACCTGGGACAGGGGCACTGAAGCTTTCTTT.

The genes are TRBV4-3 and TRBJ2-1; 11 bases agree with TRBD1. CDR3 size: 22 residues. Germline loops: CDR1 LGHNA, CDR2 YSLEER. Trimming at V came to 0 bases and at J to 4 bases, leaving 20 bases not matched to a gene. The CDR3 sequence is CASSQEDMWRTGGSTPYNEQFF. DNA of the CDR3: TGCGCCAGCAGCCAAGAAGACATGTGGCGGACAGGGGGCTCTACCCCTTACAATGAGCAGTTCTTC.

J is TRBJ2-5 and V is TRBV7-2, with 14 bases that match TRBD2. The closer fit of TRBJ2-7 to the DNA end suggests the J call may be wrong. CDR1 is SGHTA and CDR2 is FQGNSA in the germline V gene. This CDR3 has 16 residues. The CDR3 sequence is CASSWETSGGAYEQYF. Written as DNA, the CDR3 is TGTGCCAGCAGCTGGGAGACTAGCGGGGGGGCCTACGAGCAGTACTTC.

The V and J genes are TRBV6-5 and TRBJ2-7, with 8 bases identical to TRBD1. From germline, CDR1 is MNHEY and CDR2 SVGAGI. The CDR3 covers 16 residues. V lost 2 bases, J lost 3 bases, and 9 bases stayed unmatched. The CDR3 reads CASSYLLGTGIYEQYF. CDR3 in DNA: TGTGCCAGCAGTTACCTCCTTGGGACAGGAATCTACGAGCAGTACTTC.

The gene calls are TRBV7-2 and TRBJ2-3; D is possibly TRBD2 (5 bases). Germline CDR1 and CDR2: SGHTA and FQGNSA. The CDR3 covers 15 residues. V gave up 1 base and J gave up 6 bases, with 14 bases separating them. CDR3 sequence: CASSLVAVLGDTQYF. The CDR3 region has the DNA TGTGCCAGCAGCTTAGTCGCTGTACTAGGGGATACGCAGTATTTT.

This clone was recorded only once. The chain employs TRBV27 and TRBJ2-7; the D gene is possibly TRBD2 (6 bases). The ends were cut back, 2 bases at V and 0 bases at J, with 8 bases in the middle. The CDR3 spans 14 residues. The germline V gene has CDR1 MNHEY and CDR2 SMNVEV (reference sequence). CDR3 sequence reads: CASSLDGSSYEQYF. Written as DNA, the CDR3 is TGTGCCAGCAGTTTAGACGGGAGCTCCTACGAGCAGTACTTC.

This clone turned up a few times. The chain is built from TRBV14 and TRBJ2-7; 7 bases are shared with TRBD2. The V gene end was trimmed by 4 bases and the J gene end by 3 bases; junction bases not matched to a gene: 12. The CDR3 loop spans 16 amino acids. CDR1 and CDR2 (germline): SGHDN, FVKESK. The CDR3 protein is CASSPRPGRDYYEQYF. The DNA for the CDR3 is TGTGCCAGCAGCCCCCGGCCAGGTAGGGACTACTACGAGCAGTACTTC.

The V call is TRBV27, the J call TRBJ2-7, with D possibly being TRBD2 (5 bases). The V gene's germline CDR1 is MNHEY and CDR2 SMNVEV (reference sequence). The CDR3 covers 13 residues. The V end was cut by 3 bases, the J end by 3 bases, with 9 bases between. The CDR3 DNA sequence: TGTGCCAGCAGTTTGAATCGGGGCTACGAGCAGTACTTC. It encodes CASSLNRGYEQYF.

This rearrangement joins TRBV30 to TRBJ2-7; 7 bases are a match to TRBD1. The germline V gene has CDR1 GTSNPN and CDR2 SVGIG (reference sequence). Trimming took 2 bases from V and 3 from J; bases not matched to a gene: 4. The CDR3 length is 13 residues. The CDR3: CAWSRDSHYEQYF. Written as DNA, the CDR3 is TGTGCCTGGAGTCGGGACAGCCACTACGAGCAGTACTTC.

This chain joins TRBV7-6 and TRBJ2-1; D is ambiguous. CDR3 size: 12 residues. Germline V gene sequence: CDR1 SGHVS, CDR2 FNYEAQ. Trimming shortened V by 5 bases and J by 2 bases, and 4 bases separated the two germline ends. The CDR3 DNA is TGTGCCAGCAGCCCTACCTACAATGAGCAGTTCTTC. Its translation: CASSPTYNEQFF.

The J gene is TRBJ2-7, the V gene TRBV30; D is possibly TRBD1 (7 bases). The CDR3 extends over 15 amino acids. In germline, CDR1 is GTSNPN, CDR2 SVGIG (reference sequence). Trimming left V 1 base short and J 4 bases short, with 17 bases between. The CDR3 nucleotides read TGTGCCTGGAGTGCCTTACAGGGGACTGCTTACGAGCAGTACTTC. This translates into CAWSALQGTAYEQYF.

The chain recombines TRBV7-9 with TRBJ1-1; D possibly corresponds to TRBD1 (5 bases). With 5 bases removed from V and 4 bases from J, the gap between germline ends came to 11 bases. This CDR3 has 13 residues. Looked up from germline, CDR1 is SEHNR and CDR2 is FQNEAQ (reference sequence). The CDR3 protein is CASSQGRGTEAFF. The CDR3 DNA is TGTGCCAGCAGCCAGGGTCGTGGCACTGAAGCTTTCTTT.

CDR3 sequence (DNA): TGTGCCAGTAGTATAGGTCGGCGCGGGAGCGTAAACACCGGGGAGCTGTTTTTT. It translates to CASSIGRRGSVNTGELFF. The V call is TRBV19, the J call TRBJ2-2; TRBD2 agrees at 7 bases. Trimming at V came to 1 base and at J to 2 bases, leaving 10 bases not matched to a gene. Per germline, CDR1 LNHDA and CDR2 SQIVND (reference sequence). This CDR3 is built from 18 residues.